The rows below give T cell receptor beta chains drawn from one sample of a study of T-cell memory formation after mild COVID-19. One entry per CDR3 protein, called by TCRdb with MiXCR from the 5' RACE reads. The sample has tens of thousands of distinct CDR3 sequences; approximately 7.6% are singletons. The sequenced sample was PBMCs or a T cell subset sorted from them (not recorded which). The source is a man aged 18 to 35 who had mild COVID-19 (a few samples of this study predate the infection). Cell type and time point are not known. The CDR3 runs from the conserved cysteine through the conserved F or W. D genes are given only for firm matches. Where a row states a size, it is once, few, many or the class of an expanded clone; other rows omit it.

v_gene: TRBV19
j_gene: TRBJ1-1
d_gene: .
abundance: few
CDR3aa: CASSNHELTEAFF
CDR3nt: TGTGCCAGTAGTAACCATGAGCTCACTGAAGCTTTCTTT

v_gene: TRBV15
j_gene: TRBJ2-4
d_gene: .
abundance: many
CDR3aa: CATSSEGRRGIQYF
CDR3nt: TGTGCCACCAGCAGTGAGGGGAGACGAGGCATTCAGTACTTC

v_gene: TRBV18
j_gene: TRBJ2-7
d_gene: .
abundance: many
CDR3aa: CASSLGLVSSYEQYF
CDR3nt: TGTGCCAGCTCGCTTGGTTTGGTGAGCTCCTACGAGCAGTACTTC

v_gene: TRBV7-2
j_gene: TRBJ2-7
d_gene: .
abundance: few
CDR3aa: CASSLAGDKSYEQYF
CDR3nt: TGTGCCAGCAGCTTAGCGGGGGACAAATCCTACGAGCAGTACTTC

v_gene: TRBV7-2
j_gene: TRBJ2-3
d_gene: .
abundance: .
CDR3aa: CASSPPPTAAQYF
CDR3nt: TGTGCCAGCAGCCCTCCACCGACAGCGGCGCAGTATTTT

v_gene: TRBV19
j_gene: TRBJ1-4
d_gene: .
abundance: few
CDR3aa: CASSRFRDNDEKLFF
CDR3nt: TGTGCCAGTAGTAGATTCCGGGACAACGATGAAAAACTGTTTTTT

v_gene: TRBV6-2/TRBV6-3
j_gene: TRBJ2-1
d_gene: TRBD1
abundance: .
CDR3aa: CASSSPGQGLPEQFF
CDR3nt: TGTGCCAGCAGTTCCCCGGGACAGGGACTTCCTGAGCAGTTCTTC

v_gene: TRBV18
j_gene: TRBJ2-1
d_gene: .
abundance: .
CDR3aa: CASSPGGPPYNEQFF
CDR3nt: TGTGCCAGCTCACCGGGGGGACCACCCTACAATGAGCAGTTCTTC

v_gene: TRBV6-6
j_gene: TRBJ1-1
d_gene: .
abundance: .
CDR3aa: CASSSNTGSEAFF
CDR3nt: TGTGCCAGCAGCTCCAACACAGGGTCTGAAGCTTTCTTT

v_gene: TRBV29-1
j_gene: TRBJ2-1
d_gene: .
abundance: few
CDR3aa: CSVWGGHGNEQFF
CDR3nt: TGCAGCGTTTGGGGGGGCCACGGGAATGAGCAGTTCTTC

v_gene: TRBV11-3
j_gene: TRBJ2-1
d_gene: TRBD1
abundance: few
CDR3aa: CASSRTGRNEQFF
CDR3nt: TGTGCCAGCAGCCGGACAGGTAGAAATGAGCAGTTCTTC

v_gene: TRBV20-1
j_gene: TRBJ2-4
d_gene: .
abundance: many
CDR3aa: CSASRQAPIQYF
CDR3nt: TGCAGTGCTAGCAGACAGGCCCCCATTCAGTACTTC

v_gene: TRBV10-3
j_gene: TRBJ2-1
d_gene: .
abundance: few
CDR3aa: CAISVTPSGSSYNEQFF
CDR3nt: TGTGCCATCAGTGTAACCCCCAGCGGAAGCTCCTACAATGAGCAGTTCTTC

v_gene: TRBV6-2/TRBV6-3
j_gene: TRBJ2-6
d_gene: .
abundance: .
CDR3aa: CASSFVAEAGANVLTF
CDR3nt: TGTGCCAGCAGTTTCGTTGCGGAGGCTGGGGCCAACGTCCTGACTTTC

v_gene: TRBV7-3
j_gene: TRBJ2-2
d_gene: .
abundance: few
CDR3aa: CASSLQRTGELFF
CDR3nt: TGTGCCAGCAGCTTACAACGGACCGGGGAGCTGTTTTTT

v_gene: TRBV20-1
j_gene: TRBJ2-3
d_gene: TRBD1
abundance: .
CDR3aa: CSASDREDTQYF
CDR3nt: TGCAGTGCTAGCGACAGGGAGGATACGCAGTATTTT

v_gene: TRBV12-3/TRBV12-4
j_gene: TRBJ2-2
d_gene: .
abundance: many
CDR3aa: CASSLYREDGELFF
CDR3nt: TGTGCCAGCAGTTTGTACAGGGAGGACGGGGAGCTGTTTTTT

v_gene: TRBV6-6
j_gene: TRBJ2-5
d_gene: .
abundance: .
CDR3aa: CASRRPSRGGGSQETQYF
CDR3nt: TGTGCCAGCCGTCGCCCGTCCCGGGGCGGCGGATCACAAGAGACCCAGTACTTC

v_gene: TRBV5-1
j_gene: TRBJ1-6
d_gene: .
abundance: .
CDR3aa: CASRESSGDQSPLHF
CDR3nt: TGCGCCAGTCGAGAATCGTCAGGGGATCAGTCACCCCTCCACTTT

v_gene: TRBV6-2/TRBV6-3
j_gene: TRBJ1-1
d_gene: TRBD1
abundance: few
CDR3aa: CASGRGLGTEAFF
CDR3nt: TGTGCCAGCGGCAGGGGGCTGGGCACTGAAGCTTTCTTT

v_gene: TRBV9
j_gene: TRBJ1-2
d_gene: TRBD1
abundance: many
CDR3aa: CASSPRTGDGYTF
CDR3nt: TGTGCCAGCAGCCCCAGGACAGGGGATGGCTACACCTTC

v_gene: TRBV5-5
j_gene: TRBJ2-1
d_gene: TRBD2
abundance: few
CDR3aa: CASSLIASGVEEQFF
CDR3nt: TGTGCCAGCAGCTTGATAGCTAGCGGTGTTGAGGAGCAGTTCTTC

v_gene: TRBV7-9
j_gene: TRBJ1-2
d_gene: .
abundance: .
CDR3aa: CASILGGYNGYTF
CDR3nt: TGTGCCAGCATCCTCGGAGGGTACAATGGCTACACCTTC

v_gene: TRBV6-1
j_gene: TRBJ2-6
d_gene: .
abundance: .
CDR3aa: CASSKSTGPGANVLTF
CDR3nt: TGTGCCAGCAGCAAGAGTACAGGGCCTGGGGCCAACGTCCTGACTTTC

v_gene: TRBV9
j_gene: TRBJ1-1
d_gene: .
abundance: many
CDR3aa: CASSVGLEGSLSNTEAFF
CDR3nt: TGTGCCAGCAGCGTAGGGTTAGAGGGGAGTCTATCGAACACTGAAGCTTTCTTT

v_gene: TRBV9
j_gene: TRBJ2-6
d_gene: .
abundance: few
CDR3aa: CASSTRITGANVLTF
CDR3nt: TGTGCCAGCAGCACCCGCATCACTGGGGCCAACGTCCTGACTTTC

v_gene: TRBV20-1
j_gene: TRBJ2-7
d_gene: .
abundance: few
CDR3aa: CSANRVSYEQYF
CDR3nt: TGCAGTGCTAATCGGGTCTCCTACGAGCAGTACTTC

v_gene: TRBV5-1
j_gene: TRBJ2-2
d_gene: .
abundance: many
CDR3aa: CASSLGSYGNTGELFF
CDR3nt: TGCGCCAGCAGCTTGGGGTCTTACGGGAATACCGGGGAGCTGTTTTTT